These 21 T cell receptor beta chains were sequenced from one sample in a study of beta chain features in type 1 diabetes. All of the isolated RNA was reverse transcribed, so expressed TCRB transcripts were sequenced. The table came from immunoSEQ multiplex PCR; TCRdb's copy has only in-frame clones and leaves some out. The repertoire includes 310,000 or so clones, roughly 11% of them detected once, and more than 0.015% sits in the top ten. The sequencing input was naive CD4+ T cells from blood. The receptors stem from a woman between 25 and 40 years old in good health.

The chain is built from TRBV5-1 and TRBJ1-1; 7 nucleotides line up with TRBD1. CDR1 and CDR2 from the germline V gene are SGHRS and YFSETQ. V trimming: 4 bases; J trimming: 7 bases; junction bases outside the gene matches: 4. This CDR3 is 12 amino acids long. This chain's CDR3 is CASSTTGIEAFF. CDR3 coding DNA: TGCGCCAGCAGCACGACAGGGATTGAAGCTTTCTTT.

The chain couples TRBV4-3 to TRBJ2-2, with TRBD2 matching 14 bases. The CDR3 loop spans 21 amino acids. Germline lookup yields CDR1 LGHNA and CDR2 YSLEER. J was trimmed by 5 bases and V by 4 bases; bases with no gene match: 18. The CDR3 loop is CASSLETRTSGRFVGTGELFF. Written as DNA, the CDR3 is TGCGCCAGCAGCCTGGAGACTAGGACTAGCGGGAGGTTCGTGGGGACCGGGGAGCTGTTTTTT.

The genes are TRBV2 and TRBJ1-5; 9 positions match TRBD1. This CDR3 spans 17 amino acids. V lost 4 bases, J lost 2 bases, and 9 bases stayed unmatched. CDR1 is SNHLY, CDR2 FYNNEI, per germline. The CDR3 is CASSGTGAGVGNQPQHF. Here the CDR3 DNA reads TGTGCCAGCAGTGGGACAGGGGCCGGCGTTGGCAATCAGCCCCAGCATTTT.

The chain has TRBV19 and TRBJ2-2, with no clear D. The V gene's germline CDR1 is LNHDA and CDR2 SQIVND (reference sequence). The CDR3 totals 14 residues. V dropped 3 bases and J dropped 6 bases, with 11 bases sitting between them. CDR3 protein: CASSMIFASGELFF. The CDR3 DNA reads TGTGCCAGTAGTATGATCTTTGCGTCCGGGGAGCTGTTTTTT. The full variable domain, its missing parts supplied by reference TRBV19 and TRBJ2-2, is DGGITQSPKYLFRKEGQNVTLSCEQNLNHDAMYWYRQDPGQGLRLIYYSQIVNDFQKGDIAEGYSVSREKKESFPLTVTSAQKNPTAFYLCASSMIFASGELFFGEGSRLTVL.

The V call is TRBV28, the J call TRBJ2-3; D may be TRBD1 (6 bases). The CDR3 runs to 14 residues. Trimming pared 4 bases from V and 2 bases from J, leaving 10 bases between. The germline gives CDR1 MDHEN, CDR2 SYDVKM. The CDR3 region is CASSYRAVTDTQYF. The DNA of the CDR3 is TGTGCCAGCAGTTACAGGGCGGTCACAGATACGCAGTATTTT.

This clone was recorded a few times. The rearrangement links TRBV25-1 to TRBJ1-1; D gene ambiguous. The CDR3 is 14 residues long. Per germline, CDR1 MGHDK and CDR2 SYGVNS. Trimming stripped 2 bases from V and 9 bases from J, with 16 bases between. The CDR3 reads CASSEGSGQFQAFF. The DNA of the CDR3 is TGTGCCAGCAGTGAAGGGAGTGGGCAATTTCAAGCTTTCTTT. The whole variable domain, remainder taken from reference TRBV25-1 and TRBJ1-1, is EADIYQTPRYLVIGTGKKITLECSQTMGHDKMYWYQQDPGMELHLIHYSYGVNSTEKGDLSSESTVSRIRTEHFPLTLESARPSHTSQYLCASSEGSGQFQAFFGQGTRLTVV.

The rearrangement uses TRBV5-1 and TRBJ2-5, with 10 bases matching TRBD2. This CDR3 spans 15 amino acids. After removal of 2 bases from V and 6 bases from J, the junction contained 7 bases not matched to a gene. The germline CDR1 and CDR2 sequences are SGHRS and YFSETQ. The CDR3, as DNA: TGCGCCAGCAGCTTTGAAGCGGGAGGGCCCCAGACCCAGTACTTC. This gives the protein CASSFEAGGPQTQYF.

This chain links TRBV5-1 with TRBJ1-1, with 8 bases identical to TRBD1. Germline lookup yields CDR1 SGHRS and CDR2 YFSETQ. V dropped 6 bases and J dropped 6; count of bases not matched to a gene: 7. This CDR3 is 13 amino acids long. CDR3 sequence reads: CASIQGQGSEAFF. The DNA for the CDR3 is TGCGCCAGCATCCAAGGACAGGGATCTGAAGCTTTCTTT.

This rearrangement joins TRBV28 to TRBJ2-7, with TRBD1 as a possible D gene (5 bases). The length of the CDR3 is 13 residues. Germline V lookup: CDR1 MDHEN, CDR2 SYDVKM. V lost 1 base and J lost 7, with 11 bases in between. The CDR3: CASSLLGHPEQYF. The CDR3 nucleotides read TGTGCCAGCAGTTTATTAGGACACCCAGAGCAGTACTTC.

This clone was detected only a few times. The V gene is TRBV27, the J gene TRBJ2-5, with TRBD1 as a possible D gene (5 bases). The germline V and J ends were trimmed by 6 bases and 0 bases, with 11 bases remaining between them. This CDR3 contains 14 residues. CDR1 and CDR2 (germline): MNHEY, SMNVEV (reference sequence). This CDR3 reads CASSKGVDQETQYF. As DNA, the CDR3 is TGTGCCAGCAGCAAAGGGGTTGACCAAGAGACCCAGTACTTC.

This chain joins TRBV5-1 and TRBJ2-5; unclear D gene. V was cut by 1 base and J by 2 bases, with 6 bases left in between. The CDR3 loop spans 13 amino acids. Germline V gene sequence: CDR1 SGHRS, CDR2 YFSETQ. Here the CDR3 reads CASSLRRQETQYF. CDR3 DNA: TGCGCCAGCAGCTTGCGGAGACAAGAGACCCAGTACTTC.

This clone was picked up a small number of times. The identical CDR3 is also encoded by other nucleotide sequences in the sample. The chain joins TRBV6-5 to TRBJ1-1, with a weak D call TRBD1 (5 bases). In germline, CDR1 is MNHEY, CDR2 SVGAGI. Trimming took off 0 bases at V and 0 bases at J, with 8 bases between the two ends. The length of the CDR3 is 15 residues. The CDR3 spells CASSYSRGLNTEAFF. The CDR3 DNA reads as TGTGCCAGCAGTTACTCAAGGGGTTTGAACACTGAAGCTTTCTTT.

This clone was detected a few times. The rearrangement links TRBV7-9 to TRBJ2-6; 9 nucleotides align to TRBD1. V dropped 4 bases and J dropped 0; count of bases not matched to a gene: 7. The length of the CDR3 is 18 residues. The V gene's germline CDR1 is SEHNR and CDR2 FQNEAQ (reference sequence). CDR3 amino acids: CASSSQGAHPSGANVLTF. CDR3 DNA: TGTGCCAGCAGCTCACAGGGGGCACATCCCTCTGGGGCCAACGTCCTGACTTTC.

The CDR3 loop is CASSVEGDTYNEQFF. DNA of the CDR3: TGTGCCAGCAGCGTAGAGGGAGACACCTACAATGAGCAGTTCTTC. V and J are TRBV9 and TRBJ2-1; D perhaps matches TRBD2 (5 bases). In germline, CDR1 is SGDLS, CDR2 YYNGEE. Deletions cut 0 bases from V and 2 bases from J, with 9 bases between. The CDR3 totals 15 residues.

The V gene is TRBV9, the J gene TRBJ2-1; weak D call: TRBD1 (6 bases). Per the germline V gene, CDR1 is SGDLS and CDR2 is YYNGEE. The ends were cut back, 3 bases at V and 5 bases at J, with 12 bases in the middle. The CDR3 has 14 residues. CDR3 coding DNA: TGTGCCAGCAGCGCGGCACAGGGTAACAATGAGCAGTTCTTC. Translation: CASSAAQGNNEQFF. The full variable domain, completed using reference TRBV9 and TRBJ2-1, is DSGVTQTPKHLITATGQRVTLRCSPRSGDLSVYWYQQSLDQGLQFLIQYYNGEERAKGNILERFSAQQFPDLHSELNLSSLELGDSALYFCASSAAQGNNEQFFGPGTRLTVL.

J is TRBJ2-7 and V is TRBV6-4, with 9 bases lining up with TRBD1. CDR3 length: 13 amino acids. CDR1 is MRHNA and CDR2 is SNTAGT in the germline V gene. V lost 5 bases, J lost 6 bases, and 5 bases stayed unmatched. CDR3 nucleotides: TGTGCCAGCAGTCCGGGACAGGGAGGCGAGCAGTACTTC. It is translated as CASSPGQGGEQYF.

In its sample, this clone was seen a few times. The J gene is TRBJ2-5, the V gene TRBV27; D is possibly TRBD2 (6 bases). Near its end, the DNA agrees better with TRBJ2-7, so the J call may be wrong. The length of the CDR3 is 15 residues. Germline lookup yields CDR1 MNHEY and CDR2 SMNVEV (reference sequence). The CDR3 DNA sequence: TGTGCCAGCAGTTTTCGGGGGAGGAGCTCCTACGAGCAGTACTTC. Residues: CASSFRGRSSYEQYF.

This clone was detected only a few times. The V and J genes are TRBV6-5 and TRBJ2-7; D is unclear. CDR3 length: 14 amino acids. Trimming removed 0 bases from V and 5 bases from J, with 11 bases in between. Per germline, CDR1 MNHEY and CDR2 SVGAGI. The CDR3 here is CASSYSASFDEQYF. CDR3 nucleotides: TGTGCCAGCAGTTACTCGGCATCGTTCGACGAGCAGTACTTC.

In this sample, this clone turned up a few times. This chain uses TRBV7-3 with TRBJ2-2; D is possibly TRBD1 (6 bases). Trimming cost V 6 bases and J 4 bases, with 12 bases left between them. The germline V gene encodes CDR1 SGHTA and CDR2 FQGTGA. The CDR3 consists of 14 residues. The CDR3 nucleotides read TGTGCCAGCAGAACGGGACACCTCACCGGGGAGCTGTTTTTT. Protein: CASRTGHLTGELFF.

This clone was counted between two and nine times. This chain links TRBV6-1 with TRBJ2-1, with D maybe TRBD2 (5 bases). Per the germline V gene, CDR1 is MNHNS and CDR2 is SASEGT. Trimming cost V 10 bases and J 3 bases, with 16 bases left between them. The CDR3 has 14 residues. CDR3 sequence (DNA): TGTGCCACTTGGGGAGCAGGAGGCTACAATGAGCAGTTCTTC. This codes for CATWGAGGYNEQFF.

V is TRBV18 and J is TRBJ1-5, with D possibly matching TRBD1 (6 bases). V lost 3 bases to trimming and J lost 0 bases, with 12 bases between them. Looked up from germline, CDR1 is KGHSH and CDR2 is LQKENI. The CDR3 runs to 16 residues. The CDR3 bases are TGTGCCAGCTCACCGGTGGCAGGGGATAGCAATCAGCCCCAGCATTTT. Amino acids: CASSPVAGDSNQPQHF.